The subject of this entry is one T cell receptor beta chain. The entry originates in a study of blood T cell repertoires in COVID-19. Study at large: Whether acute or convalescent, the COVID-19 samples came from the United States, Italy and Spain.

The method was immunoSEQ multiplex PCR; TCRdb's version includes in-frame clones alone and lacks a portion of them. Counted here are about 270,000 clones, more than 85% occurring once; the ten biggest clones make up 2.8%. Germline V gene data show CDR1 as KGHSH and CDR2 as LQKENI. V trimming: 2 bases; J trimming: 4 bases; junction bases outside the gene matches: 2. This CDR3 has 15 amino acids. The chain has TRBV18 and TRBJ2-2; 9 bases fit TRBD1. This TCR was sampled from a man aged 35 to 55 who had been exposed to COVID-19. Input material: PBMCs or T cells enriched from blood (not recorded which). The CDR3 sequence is CASSPRTGVTGELFF. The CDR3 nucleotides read TGTGCCAGCTCACCAAGGACAGGGGTCACCGGGGAGCTGTTTTTT.